This TCR beta chain was observed in a study of blood T cells in healthy people across ages. Study results and caveats: PBMCs went unsorted, and a conclusive naive versus antigen-experienced comparison was therefore prevented. A roughly linear fall in TCR beta diversity per million T cells was seen with increasing age.

Next came a second PCR, run for about 6 to 11 cycles, which used a sample-barcoded 5' primer along with a J-beta primer mix. The template-switch adaptor was a 5' adaptor with 12 random nucleotides. It tagged each cDNA molecule. Every sample returned 2.5 million or more CDR3-containing paired-end reads. TCRdb reprocessed the 5' RACE reads with MiXCR, giving one entry per CDR3 protein. Here the sample spans some 1 million distinct CDR3 sequences, around 45% being singletons. This clonotype appeared a few times. What it binds is unknown. Trimming pared 6 bases from V and 4 bases from J, leaving 15 bases between. This CDR3 contains 14 residues.

The sequence was obtained from a woman in her sixties or seventies in good health. The sequenced sample consisted of blood. The V call is TRBV12-3 or TRBV12-4, the J call TRBJ2-5; possibly TRBD1 for D (6 bases). The CDR3 loop is CASSSTGISETQYF. The CDR3 DNA follows: TGTGCCAGCAGCTCTACAGGGATTTCAGAGACCCAGTACTTC.